The 19 T cell receptor beta chains listed next were all sequenced from one sample in a study of cytomegalovirus exposure and HLA in healthy donors. The PCR ran on 60 Vbeta and 13 Jbeta primers. Libraries were prepared by immunoSEQ multiplex PCR; TCRdb keeps only in-frame clonotypes and omits some of them. The data contain around 150,000 clones, roughly 74% of them singletons. Source material: PBMCs. These receptors were taken from a man younger than 30 in good health and CMV-seropositive.

The chain carries TRBV5-6 and TRBJ2-7; tentative D call: TRBD2 (5 bases). The CDR3 extends over 13 amino acids. Trimming left V 1 base short and J 3 bases short, with 8 bases between. Germline lookup yields CDR1 SGHDT and CDR2 YYEEEE. In nucleotides, the CDR3 is TGTGCCAGCAGCTTGTCCGAGGGCTACGAGCAGTACTTC. Translating it yields CASSLSEGYEQYF.

This clone has only one observation. The CDR3 DNA reads TGTGCCAGCAGCAAAACTAGCGGACGATACAATGAGCAGTTCTTC. Its translation: CASSKTSGRYNEQFF. The chain uses TRBV11-2 and TRBJ2-1, with 8 bases identical to TRBD2. Trimming took 5 bases from V and 4 from J; bases not matched to a gene: 7. The CDR3 has 15 amino acids. Looked up from germline, CDR1 is SGHAT and CDR2 is FQNNGV.

This clone was observed a handful of times. This sequence joins TRBV5-4 and TRBJ1-1, with D maybe TRBD1 (6 bases). V dropped 2 bases and J dropped 0 bases, with 14 bases sitting between them. The CDR3 runs 16 residues. Germline V gene lookup returns CDR1 SGHNT and CDR2 YYREEE (reference sequence). CDR3 sequence (DNA): TGTGCCAGCAGCTTAGACTTGGGACACATGAACACTGAAGCTTTCTTT. Protein sequence: CASSLDLGHMNTEAFF. Filled out from reference TRBV5-4 and TRBJ1-1, the complete variable domain reads ETGVTQSPTHLIKTRGQQVTLRCSSQSGHNTVSWYQQALGQGPQFIFQYYREEENGRGNFPPRFSGLQFPNYSSELNVNALELDDSALYLCASSLDLGHMNTEAFFGQGTRLTVV.

This sequence joins TRBV1 and TRBJ2-1; the D segment call TRBD2 is taken from the table without a DNA check. TRBV1 is termed a pseudogene. The CDR3 has 17 residues. The CDR3 nucleotides read TGCACCAGCAGCCAAGATTGGCCTCCCGGGACTACGGGAGGGCAGTTCTTC. Protein: CTSSQDWPPGTTGGQFF.

This clone has just a few counts. J is TRBJ1-2 and V is TRBV6-1, with D maybe TRBD1 (5 bases). The CDR3 is 15 amino acids. Germline V lookup: CDR1 MNHNS, CDR2 SASEGT. V was cut by 1 base and J by 3 bases, with 12 bases left in between. DNA of the CDR3: TGTGCCAGCAGTGAAGGAGTAGGGGTGGACTATGGCTACACCTTC. Protein sequence: CASSEGVGVDYGYTF.

The chain carries TRBV28 and TRBJ1-2, with D hard to call. V was clipped by 6 bases and J by 3 bases, with 11 bases between them. CDR3 length: 13 residues. Looked up from germline, CDR1 is MDHEN and CDR2 is SYDVKM. The CDR3 DNA sequence: TGTGCCAGCAGACCCGACACCTACTATGGCTACACCTTC. It translates to CASRPDTYYGYTF.

This clone came up a few times. The chain joins TRBV2 to TRBJ2-7, with D possibly matching TRBD2 (6 bases). Trimming cost V 5 bases and J 7 bases, with 21 bases left between them. Germline V CDR1 and CDR2: SNHLY, FYNNEI. The CDR3 is made up of 15 amino acids. The CDR3: CASSPIGGPASEQYF. For the CDR3, the DNA is TGTGCCAGCAGTCCCATCGGGGGACCGGCTTCGGAGCAGTACTTC.

Of note for this clone: The junction shows a germline mismatch at one end, possibly a read error. The chain employs TRBV27 and TRBJ2-6, with D perhaps TRBD1 (6 bases). This CDR3 contains 15 residues. The germline gives CDR1 MNHEY, CDR2 SMNVEV (reference sequence). In DNA form, the CDR3 reads TGTTCCAGCAGTTTCAGGGGTGCTGGGGCCAACGTCCTGACTTTC. The encoded protein is CSSSFRGAGANVLTF.

Only a few counts were recorded for this clone. The chain combines TRBV5-1 with TRBJ1-6; 8 bases fit TRBD1. The CDR3 loop spans 15 amino acids. The germline gives CDR1 SGHRS, CDR2 YFSETQ. Unmatched junction bases numbered 9, after V lost 2 bases and J lost 11 bases. The CDR3 DNA follows: TGCGCCAGCAGCTTCGGGACAGGTCCTGTCCCACCCCTCCACTTT. As protein: CASSFGTGPVPPLHF.

The chain is built from TRBV5-1 and TRBJ1-2; 10 nucleotides match TRBD1. This CDR3 comprises 15 residues. V lost 0 bases and J lost 4; bases outside the gene matches: 3. Germline-derived CDR1 and CDR2 are SGHRS and YFSETQ. The CDR3 DNA reads as TGCGCCAGCAGCTTGGGGGGACAGGGGAGCTATGGCTACACCTTC. Translated, it gives CASSLGGQGSYGYTF.

The chain carries TRBV28 and TRBJ2-2, with 8 positions matching TRBD1. Per germline, CDR1 MDHEN and CDR2 SYDVKM. The ends lost 5 bases at V and 3 bases at J; junction bases unmatched: 8. CDR3 size: 16 residues. In nucleotides, the CDR3 is TGTGCCAGCAGTCGCAGGGGGCACTCGTACACCGGGGAGCTGTTTTTT. This translates into CASSRRGHSYTGELFF.

This chain joins TRBV7-9 and TRBJ2-7, with 10 bases that match TRBD2. The trim removed 5 bases at V and 3 bases at J, leaving 7 bases unmatched. The germline CDR1 and CDR2 sequences are SEHNR and FQNEAQ (reference sequence). The CDR3 runs to 15 residues. The DNA for the CDR3 is TGTGCCAGCAGCCCCTGGACTAGCGGCCACTACGAGCAGTACTTC. This gives the protein CASSPWTSGHYEQYF.

This chain links TRBV5-1 with TRBJ2-7, with 8 bases lining up with TRBD1. The length of the CDR3 is 14 residues. Trimming removed 7 bases from V and 7 bases from J; junction bases left unmatched: 13. The germline CDR1 and CDR2 sequences are SGHRS and YFSETQ. The CDR3 DNA sequence: TGCGCCAGCCGAGAAGGGACAGGTAAGGAGGAGCAGTACTTC. Encoded protein: CASREGTGKEEQYF.

As DNA, the CDR3 is TGTGCCAGCAGTTCCCGGGGGGGGAGCTCCTACGAGCAGTACTTC. Its translation is CASSSRGGSSYEQYF. This chain joins TRBV7-3 and TRBJ2-7; TRBD2 matches 8 bases. CDR1 and CDR2 (germline): SGHTA, FQGTGA. Trimming removed 6 bases from V and 0 bases from J; junction bases left unmatched: 7. The CDR3 is 15 residues long.

This clone was found once. This chain links TRBV2 with TRBJ2-7; D ambiguous. V lost 8 bases and J 4 bases, leaving 6 bases between the germline ends. From germline, CDR1 is SNHLY and CDR2 FYNNEI. The CDR3 extends over 10 amino acids. CDR3 nucleotide sequence: TGTGCCAGCCGGTTTTACGAGCAGTACTTC. Residues: CASRFYEQYF. Looking up the rest from reference TRBV2 and TRBJ2-7 gives the full variable domain: EPEVTQTPSHQVTQMGQEVILRCVPISNHLYFYWYRQILGQKVEFLVSFYNNEISEKSEIFDDQFSVERPDGSNFTLKIRSTKLEDSAMYFCASRFYEQYFGPGTRLTVT.

The chain couples TRBV18 to TRBJ2-5, with D hard to call. With 0 bases removed from V and 4 bases from J, the gap between germline ends came to 12 bases. The CDR3 has 15 amino acids. The V gene's germline CDR1 is KGHSH and CDR2 LQKENI. This CDR3 reads CASSPPTNPGETQYF. The CDR3 bases are TGTGCCAGCTCACCACCGACGAACCCAGGAGAGACCCAGTACTTC.

The chain carries TRBV5-1 and TRBJ1-4; 7 bases are a match to TRBD1. The germline V gene encodes CDR1 SGHRS and CDR2 YFSETQ. V trimming: 3 bases; J trimming: 5 bases; junction bases outside the gene matches: 4. The CDR3 has 14 amino acids. CDR3 loop: CASSSGTVNEKLFF. CDR3 in DNA: TGCGCCAGCAGCTCCGGGACAGTCAATGAAAAACTGTTTTTT.

The genes are TRBV27 and TRBJ2-5, with TRBD1 identical over 7 bases. J was trimmed by 5 bases and V by 6 bases; bases with no gene match: 12. This CDR3 spans 15 amino acids. Germline CDR1 is MNHEY and CDR2 is SMNVEV (reference sequence). The CDR3 bases are TGTGCCAGCAGGAAACGACAGGGTGGCAGGGAGACCCAGTACTTC. It yields the protein CASRKRQGGRETQYF.

The chain combines TRBV7-2 with TRBJ2-3; no clear D. V was trimmed by 4 bases and J by 5 bases, leaving 13 bases between them. This CDR3 contains 14 residues. The V gene's germline CDR1 is SGHTA and CDR2 FQGNSA. The CDR3 DNA is TGTGCCAGCAGCTCTGTAGCAACCGGAGATACGCAGTATTTT. As protein: CASSSVATGDTQYF.